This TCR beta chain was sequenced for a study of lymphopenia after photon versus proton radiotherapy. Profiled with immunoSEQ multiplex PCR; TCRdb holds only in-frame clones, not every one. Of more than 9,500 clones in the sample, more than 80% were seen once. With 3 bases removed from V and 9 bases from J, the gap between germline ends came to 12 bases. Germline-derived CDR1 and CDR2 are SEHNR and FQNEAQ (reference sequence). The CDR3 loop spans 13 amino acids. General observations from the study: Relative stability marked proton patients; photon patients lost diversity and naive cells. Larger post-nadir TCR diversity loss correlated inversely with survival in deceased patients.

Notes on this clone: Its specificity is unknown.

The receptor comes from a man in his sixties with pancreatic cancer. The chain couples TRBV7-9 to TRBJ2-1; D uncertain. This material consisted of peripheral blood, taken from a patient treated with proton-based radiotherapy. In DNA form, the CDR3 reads TGTGCCAGCAGCTTCGAACACGAACGTGAGCAGTTCTTC. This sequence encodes CASSFEHEREQFF.